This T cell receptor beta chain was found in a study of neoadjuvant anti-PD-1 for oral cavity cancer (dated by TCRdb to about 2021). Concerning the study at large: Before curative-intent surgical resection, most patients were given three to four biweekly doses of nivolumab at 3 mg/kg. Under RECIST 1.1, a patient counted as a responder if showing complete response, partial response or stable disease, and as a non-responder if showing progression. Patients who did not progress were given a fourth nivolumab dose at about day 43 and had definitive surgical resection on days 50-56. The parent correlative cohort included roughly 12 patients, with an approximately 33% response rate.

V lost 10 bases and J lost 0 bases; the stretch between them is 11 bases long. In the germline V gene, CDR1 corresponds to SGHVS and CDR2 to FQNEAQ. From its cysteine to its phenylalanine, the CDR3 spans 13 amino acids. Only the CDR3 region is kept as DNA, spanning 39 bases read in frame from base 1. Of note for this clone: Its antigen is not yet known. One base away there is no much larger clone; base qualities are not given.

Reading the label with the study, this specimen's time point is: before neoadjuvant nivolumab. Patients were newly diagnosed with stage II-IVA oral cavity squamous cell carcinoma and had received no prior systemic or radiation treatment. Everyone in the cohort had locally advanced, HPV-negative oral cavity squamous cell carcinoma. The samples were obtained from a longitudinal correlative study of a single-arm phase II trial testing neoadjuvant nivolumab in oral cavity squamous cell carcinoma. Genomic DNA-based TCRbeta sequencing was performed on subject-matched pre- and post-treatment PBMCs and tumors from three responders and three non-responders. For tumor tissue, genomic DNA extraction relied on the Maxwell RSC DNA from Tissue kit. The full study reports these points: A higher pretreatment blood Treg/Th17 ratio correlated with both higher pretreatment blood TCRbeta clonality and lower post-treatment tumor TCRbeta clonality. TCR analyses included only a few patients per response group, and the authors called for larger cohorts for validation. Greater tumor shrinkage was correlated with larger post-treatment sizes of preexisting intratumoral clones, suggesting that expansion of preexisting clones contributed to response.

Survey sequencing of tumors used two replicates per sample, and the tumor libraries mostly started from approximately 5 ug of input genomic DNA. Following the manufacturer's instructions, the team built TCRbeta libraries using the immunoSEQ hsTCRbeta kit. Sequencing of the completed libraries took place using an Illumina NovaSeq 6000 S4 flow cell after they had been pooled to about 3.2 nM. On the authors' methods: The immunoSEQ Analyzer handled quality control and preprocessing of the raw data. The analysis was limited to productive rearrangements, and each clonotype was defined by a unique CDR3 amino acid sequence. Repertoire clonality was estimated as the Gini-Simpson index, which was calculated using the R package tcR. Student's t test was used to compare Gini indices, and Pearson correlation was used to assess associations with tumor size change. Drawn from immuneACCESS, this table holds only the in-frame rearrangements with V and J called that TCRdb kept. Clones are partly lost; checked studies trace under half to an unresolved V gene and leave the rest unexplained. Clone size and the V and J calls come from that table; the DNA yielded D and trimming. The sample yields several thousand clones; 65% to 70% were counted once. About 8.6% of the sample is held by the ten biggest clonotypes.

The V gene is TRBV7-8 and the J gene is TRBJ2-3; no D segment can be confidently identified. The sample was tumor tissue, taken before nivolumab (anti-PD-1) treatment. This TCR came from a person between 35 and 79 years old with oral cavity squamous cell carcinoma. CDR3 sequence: CATNVDSTDTQYF. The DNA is TGTGCCACCAATGTAGATAGCACAGATACGCAGTATTTT.